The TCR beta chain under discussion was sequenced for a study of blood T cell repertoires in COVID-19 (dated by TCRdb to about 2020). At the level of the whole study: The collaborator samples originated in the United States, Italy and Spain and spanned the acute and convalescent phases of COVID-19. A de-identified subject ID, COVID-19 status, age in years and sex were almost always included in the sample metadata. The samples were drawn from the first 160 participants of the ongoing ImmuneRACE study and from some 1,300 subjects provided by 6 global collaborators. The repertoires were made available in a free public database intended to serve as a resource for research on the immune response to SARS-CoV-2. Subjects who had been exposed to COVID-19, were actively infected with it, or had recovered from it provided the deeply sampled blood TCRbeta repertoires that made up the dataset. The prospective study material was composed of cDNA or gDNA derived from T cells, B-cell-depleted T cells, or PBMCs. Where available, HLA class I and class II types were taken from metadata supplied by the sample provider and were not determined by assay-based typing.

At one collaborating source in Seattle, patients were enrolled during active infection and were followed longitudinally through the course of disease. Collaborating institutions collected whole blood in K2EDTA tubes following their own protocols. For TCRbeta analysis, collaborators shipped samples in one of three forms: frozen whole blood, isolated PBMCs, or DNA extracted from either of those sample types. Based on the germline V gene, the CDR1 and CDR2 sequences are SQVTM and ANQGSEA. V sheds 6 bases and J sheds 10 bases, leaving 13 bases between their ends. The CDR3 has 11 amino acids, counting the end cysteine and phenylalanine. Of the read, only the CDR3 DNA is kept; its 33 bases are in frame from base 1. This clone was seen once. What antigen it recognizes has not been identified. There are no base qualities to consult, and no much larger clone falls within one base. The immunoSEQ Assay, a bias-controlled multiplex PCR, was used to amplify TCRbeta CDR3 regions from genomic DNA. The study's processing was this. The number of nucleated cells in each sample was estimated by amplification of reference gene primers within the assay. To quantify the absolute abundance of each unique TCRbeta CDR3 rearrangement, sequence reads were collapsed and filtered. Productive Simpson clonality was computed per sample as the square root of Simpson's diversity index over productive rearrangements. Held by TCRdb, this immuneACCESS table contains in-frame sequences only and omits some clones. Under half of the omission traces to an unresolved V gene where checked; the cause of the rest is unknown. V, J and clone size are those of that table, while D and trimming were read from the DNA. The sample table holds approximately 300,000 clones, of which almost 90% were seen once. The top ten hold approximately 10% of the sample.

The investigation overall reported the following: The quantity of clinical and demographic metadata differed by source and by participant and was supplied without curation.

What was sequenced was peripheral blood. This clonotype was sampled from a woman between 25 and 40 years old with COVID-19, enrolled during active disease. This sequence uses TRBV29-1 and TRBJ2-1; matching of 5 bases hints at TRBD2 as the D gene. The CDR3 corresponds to CSVLLGSEQFF. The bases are TGCAGCGTCCTGCTTGGGAGCGAGCAGTTCTTC.